This TCR beta chain is from a study of blood T cell repertoires in COVID-19. Study-wide context: There were acute and convalescent COVID-19 samples, and they came from the United States, Italy and Spain. PBMCs, B-cell-depleted T cells, or T cells provided the cDNA or gDNA that made up the material.

Germline CDR1 is MNHEY and CDR2 is SMNVEV (reference sequence). V lost 6 bases to trimming and J lost 6 bases; unmatched junction nucleotides: 11. The CDR3 runs 14 residues. Per the original methods: Reference gene primer amplification in the assay estimated nucleated cell counts. Sequencing used immunoSEQ multiplex PCR; TCRdb keeps in-frame clones, though not all of them. That table furnishes V, J and clone size, whereas the DNA furnished D and trimming. The table has more than 150,000 clones, 80% to 90% seen once. The sequenced sample consisted of peripheral blood. The sequence was obtained from a woman aged 40 to 50 with acute or convalescent COVID-19. This chain joins TRBV27 and TRBJ2-7; 7 nucleotides match TRBD1. The CDR3 sequence is CASSHQQGPGEQYF. CDR3 in DNA: TGTGCCAGCAGCCATCAACAGGGGCCAGGCGAGCAGTACTTC.